The 27 T cell receptor beta chains reported below all come from one sample, sequenced in a study of cytomegalovirus exposure and HLA in healthy donors. Amplification used 60 Vbeta primers and 13 Jbeta primers. This table comes from immunoSEQ multiplex PCR, and its TCRdb copy is limited to in-frame clones, with some not included. The data hold 160,000 or so clones, with around 82% observed a single time. Specimen: PBMCs. These receptors came from a woman in her fifties or sixties in good health and CMV-seropositive.

The chain combines TRBV5-1 with TRBJ1-6; D uncertain. The length of the CDR3 is 14 residues. Germline lookup yields CDR1 SGHRS and CDR2 YFSETQ. V was shortened by 4 bases and J by 14 bases, with 19 bases between the two germline ends. The CDR3: CASSETPRPSTLHF. The CDR3 region has the DNA TGCGCCAGCAGCGAGACCCCCAGGCCCTCGACCCTCCACTTT.

This chain links TRBV14 with TRBJ1-6, with 7 bases identical to TRBD1. V lost 6 bases, J lost 10 bases, and 9 bases stayed unmatched. The CDR3 loop spans 14 amino acids. From germline, CDR1 is SGHDN and CDR2 FVKESK. CDR3 DNA: TGTGCCAGCAGTACCTGGACAGGTAGATCACCCCTCCACTTT. It is translated as CASSTWTGRSPLHF.

This chain connects TRBV7-2 to TRBJ1-1; TRBD1 might be the D (6 bases). Germline V gene lookup returns CDR1 SGHTA and CDR2 FQGNSA. There are 15 residues in the CDR3. V was clipped by 4 bases and J by 4 bases, with 16 bases between them. The CDR3 loop reads CASSSRTALATEAFF. CDR3 nucleotides: TGTGCCAGCAGCTCACGGACAGCTCTGGCCACTGAAGCTTTCTTT.

With respect to this clone: Other DNA sequences in this sample translate to the same CDR3. This chain uses TRBV18 with TRBJ1-2, with 11 bases lining up with TRBD1. The CDR3 totals 13 residues. Germline V gene lookup returns CDR1 KGHSH and CDR2 LQKENI. With V trimmed by 10 bases and J by 5 bases, 6 bases remained unmatched. CDR3 in DNA: TGTGCCACCTCCGGGACAGGGGGTTATGGCTACACCTTC. Residues: CATSGTGGYGYTF.

The J gene is TRBJ2-1, the V gene TRBV30; D is possibly TRBD2 (6 bases). Trimming shortened V by 0 bases and J by 8 bases, and 11 bases separated the two germline ends. The CDR3 has 13 residues. CDR1 is GTSNPN and CDR2 is SVGIG in the germline V gene (reference sequence). The CDR3 DNA reads as TGTGCCTGGAGTGTGGGGGGAAGGCATGAGCAGTTCTTC. It codes for CAWSVGGRHEQFF.

The chain links TRBV7-2 to TRBJ2-5; 7 bases are a match to TRBD2. V trimming: 5 bases; J trimming: 5 bases; junction bases outside the gene matches: 11. The CDR3 is 15 residues long. CDR1 and CDR2 from the germline V gene are SGHTA and FQGNSA. The CDR3 protein is CASSRTSEAWETQYF. In DNA form, the CDR3 reads TGTGCCAGCAGCCGGACTAGTGAGGCGTGGGAGACCCAGTACTTC.

This clone was recorded a few times. The chain's CDR3 is CASSSTEWDSPLHF. The CDR3 coding sequence is TGTGCCAGCAGCTCTACAGAATGGGATTCACCCCTCCACTTT. The chain couples TRBV7-9 to TRBJ1-6, with D uncertain. This CDR3 region has 14 residues. The V end lost 4 bases, the J end lost 8 bases, and 12 bases lay between the germline ends. CDR1 and CDR2 (germline): SEHNR, FQNEAQ (reference sequence). The full variable domain, with the rest looked up from reference TRBV7-9 and TRBJ1-6, is DTGVSQNPRHKITKRGQNVTFRCDPISEHNRLYWYRQTLGQGPEFLTYFQNEAQLEKSRLLSDRFSAERPKGSFSTLEIQRTEQGDSAMYLCASSSTEWDSPLHFGNGTRLTVT.

V is TRBV10-2 and J is TRBJ2-1, with D perhaps matching TRBD1 (7 bases). The germline V and J ends were trimmed by 0 bases and 9 bases, with 12 bases remaining between them. The CDR3 covers 14 residues. Germline V lookup: CDR1 WSHSY, CDR2 SAAADI. The DNA of the CDR3 is TGCGCCAGCAGTGAGTCGTTCCAGGGGGGTGAGCAGTTCTTC. Amino acids: CASSESFQGGEQFF.

The CDR3 DNA follows: TGCGCCAGCAGCTTGATAATGTCAACAGGGGGCTATGAGCAGTTCTTC. Translation: CASSLIMSTGGYEQFF. This chain connects TRBV5-1 to TRBJ2-1; 9 positions agree with TRBD1. The CDR3 length is 16 residues. J gave up 8 bases and V 1 base, and 10 bases lay outside the gene matches. Germline lookup yields CDR1 SGHRS and CDR2 YFSETQ.

This sequence joins TRBV7-9 and TRBJ2-7, with TRBD1 matching 10 bases. Germline CDR1 SEHNR, CDR2 FQNEAQ (reference sequence). The CDR3 runs 15 residues. V lost 2 bases, J lost 6 bases, and 7 bases stayed unmatched. The CDR3 DNA reads as TGTGCCAGCAGCTTACCCGACAGGGGGCTACCCGAGCAGTACTTC. Its translation is CASSLPDRGLPEQYF.

The J gene is TRBJ1-6, the V gene TRBV2, with TRBD1 as a possible D gene (6 bases). CDR1 and CDR2 (germline): SNHLY, FYNNEI. V lost 11 bases to trimming and J lost 7 bases, with 15 bases between them. This CDR3 spans 13 amino acids. The DNA for the CDR3 is TGTGCCTCTAGGACAGACAGGAATTCACCCCTCCACTTT. It encodes CASRTDRNSPLHF.

The chain is built from TRBV4-3 and TRBJ2-2; D is possibly TRBD1 (5 bases). Germline V gene data show CDR1 as LGHNA and CDR2 as YSLEER. The CDR3 has 14 residues. V dropped 1 base and J dropped 4 bases, with 7 bases sitting between them. For the CDR3, the DNA is TGCGCCAGCAGCCAAGCGGACACCACCGGGGAGCTGTTTTTT. Amino acids: CASSQADTTGELFF.

The chain joins TRBV9 to TRBJ2-3, with 7 bases matching TRBD1. Germline CDR1 reads SGDLS; CDR2 reads YYNGEE. The CDR3 is 15 residues long. J gave up 1 base and V 3 bases, and 5 bases lay outside the gene matches. Written as DNA, the CDR3 is TGTGCCAGCAGCGGACAGGGTCTGGGCACAGATACGCAGTATTTT. Its translation is CASSGQGLGTDTQYF.

The J gene is TRBJ1-1, the V gene TRBV6-6; D unclear. With 0 bases removed from V and 5 bases from J, the gap between germline ends came to 7 bases. The CDR3 runs 13 residues. Looked up from germline, CDR1 is MNHNY and CDR2 is SVGAGI (reference sequence). CDR3 sequence reads: CASSYSPDTEAFF. The CDR3 DNA reads as TGTGCCAGCAGTTACTCACCAGATACTGAAGCTTTCTTT.

The chain uses TRBV2 and TRBJ2-5; 10 nucleotides align to TRBD1. The DNA end favors TRBJ2-7, so the J call may be wrong. The CDR3 extends over 13 amino acids. Per the germline V gene, CDR1 is SNHLY and CDR2 is FYNNEI. This CDR3 is CASSGTGGYEQYF. The CDR3 DNA is TGTGCCAGCAGTGGGACAGGGGGCTACGAGCAGTACTTC.

On this clone: The junction departs from the called germline gene at one end, perhaps through a read error. The identical CDR3 is also encoded by other nucleotide sequences in the sample. This rearrangement joins TRBV7-9 to TRBJ2-7, with D possibly being TRBD1 (5 bases). Germline lookup yields CDR1 SEHNR and CDR2 FQNEAQ (reference sequence). The CDR3 is made up of 12 amino acids. Written as DNA, the CDR3 is TGTTCCAGCAGCTTAGGGGCGTACGAGCAGTACTTC. Protein: CSSSLGAYEQYF. The full variable domain, completed using reference TRBV7-9 and TRBJ2-7, is DTGVSQNPRHKITKRGQNVTFRCDPISEHNRLYWYRQTLGQGPEFLTYFQNEAQLEKSRLLSDRFSAERPKGSFSTLEIQRTEQGDSAMYLCSSSLGAYEQYFGPGTRLTVT.

The gene calls are TRBV4-3 and TRBJ1-2; no firm D call. CDR3 length equals 15 residues. Per germline, CDR1 LGHNA and CDR2 YSLEER. V was trimmed by 1 base and J by 7 bases, leaving 16 bases between them. The CDR3 protein is CASSQVVGERGGYTF. The CDR3 DNA is TGCGCCAGCAGCCAAGTTGTCGGGGAAAGAGGTGGCTACACCTTC.

The chain joins TRBV9 to TRBJ1-2, with D maybe TRBD1 (6 bases). Trimming left V 4 bases short and J 0 bases short, with 10 bases between. Germline-derived CDR1 and CDR2 are SGDLS and YYNGEE. The CDR3 is 14 residues long. Here the CDR3 reads CASSPRGSNYGYTF. CDR3 nucleotide sequence: TGTGCCAGCAGCCCAAGGGGGTCTAACTATGGCTACACCTTC.

This clone was found a few times. J is TRBJ1-2 and V is TRBV7-9; 7 bases line up with TRBD1. From germline, CDR1 is SEHNR and CDR2 FQNEAQ (reference sequence). The CDR3 spans 14 residues. Trimming cost V 5 bases and J 2 bases; bases outside gene matches: 5. CDR3 in amino acids: CASSPGTDNYGYTF. CDR3 bases: TGTGCCAGCAGCCCGGGGACAGACAACTATGGCTACACCTTC.

CDR3 nucleotide sequence: TGCGCCAGCAGCCAAGATAATCGTCTTATGAGAACTGAAGCTTTCTTT. Protein sequence: CASSQDNRLMRTEAFF. The chain is built from TRBV4-3 and TRBJ1-1; D uncertain. Germline values: CDR1 LGHNA, CDR2 YSLEER. This CDR3 comprises 16 residues. Trimming removed 0 bases from V and 5 bases from J, with 16 bases in between.

The genes are TRBV29-1 and TRBJ2-1; no firm D call. CDR1 and CDR2 from the germline V gene are SQVTM and ANQGSEA. The V and J ends lost 5 bases and 4 bases respectively, with 6 bases between them. The CDR3 spans 11 residues. The CDR3 here is CSVTLYNEQFF. The CDR3 DNA sequence: TGCAGCGTTACTCTGTACAATGAGCAGTTCTTC.

The J gene is TRBJ1-4, the V gene TRBV14; the match to TRBD1 covers 7 bases. The CDR3 runs to 15 residues. The V and J ends lost 5 bases and 0 bases, in that order; junction bases with no gene match: 3. Germline values: CDR1 SGHDN, CDR2 FVKESK. The CDR3 loop is CASSVGTATNEKLFF. CDR3 bases: TGTGCCAGCAGCGTAGGGACAGCAACTAATGAAAAACTGTTTTTT.

J is TRBJ2-3 and V is TRBV2; 7 nucleotides agree with TRBD1. J lost 0 bases, V lost 5 bases, and 5 bases had no gene match. Germline assignment: CDR1 SNHLY and CDR2 FYNNEI. The CDR3 totals 15 residues. The CDR3 nucleotides read TGTGCCAGCAGTCCGACAGGGTTCAGCACAGATACGCAGTATTTT. This encodes CASSPTGFSTDTQYF.

The chain is built from TRBV19 and TRBJ2-7; 10 bases agree with TRBD1. CDR3 size: 14 residues. CDR1 is LNHDA, CDR2 SQIVND, per germline (reference sequence). Germline trimming cut 6 bases from V and 1 base from J; bases unmatched to any gene: 3. The chain's CDR3 is CASSAGQGSYEQYF. The CDR3 bases are TGTGCCAGTAGCGCGGGACAGGGGTCCTACGAGCAGTACTTC.

The chain combines TRBV18 with TRBJ2-3; 14 bases are shared with TRBD2. Germline V lookup: CDR1 KGHSH, CDR2 LQKENI. Trimming at V came to 3 bases and at J to 3 bases, leaving 5 bases not matched to a gene. The CDR3 loop spans 17 amino acids. In nucleotides, the CDR3 is TGTGCCAGCTCACCCCTGGGACTAGCGGGGGCAACAGATACGCAGTATTTT. Protein sequence: CASSPLGLAGATDTQYF.

The chain joins TRBV9 to TRBJ1-2, with D uncertain. The V end was cut by 0 bases, the J end by 5 bases, with 14 bases between. Per germline, CDR1 SGDLS and CDR2 YYNGEE. The CDR3 extends over 15 amino acids. CDR3 sequence: CASSVGTEGRYGYTF. The CDR3 bases are TGTGCCAGCAGCGTAGGTACAGAAGGTCGGTATGGCTACACCTTC.

This clone occurred once. The V call is TRBV18, the J call TRBJ2-7; D is perhaps TRBD2 (5 bases). Trimming took off 3 bases at V and 5 bases at J, with 11 bases between the two ends. This CDR3 is 13 amino acids long. The germline gives CDR1 KGHSH, CDR2 LQKENI. CDR3 loop: CASSPRIGDEQYF. The CDR3 DNA sequence: TGTGCCAGCTCACCCCGGATCGGGGACGAGCAGTACTTC.